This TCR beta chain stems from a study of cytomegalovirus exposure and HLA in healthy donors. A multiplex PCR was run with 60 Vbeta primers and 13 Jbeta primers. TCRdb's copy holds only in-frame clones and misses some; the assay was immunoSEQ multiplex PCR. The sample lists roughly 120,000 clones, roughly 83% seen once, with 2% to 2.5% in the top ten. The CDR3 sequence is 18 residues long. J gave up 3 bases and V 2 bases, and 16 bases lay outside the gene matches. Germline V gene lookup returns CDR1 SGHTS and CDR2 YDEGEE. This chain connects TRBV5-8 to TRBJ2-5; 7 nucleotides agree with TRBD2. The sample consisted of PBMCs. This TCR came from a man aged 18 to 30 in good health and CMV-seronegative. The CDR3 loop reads CASSFTKVAPRGKETQYF. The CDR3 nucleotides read TGTGCCAGCAGCTTTACGAAGGTGGCTCCGCGGGGGAAAGAGACCCAGTACTTC.